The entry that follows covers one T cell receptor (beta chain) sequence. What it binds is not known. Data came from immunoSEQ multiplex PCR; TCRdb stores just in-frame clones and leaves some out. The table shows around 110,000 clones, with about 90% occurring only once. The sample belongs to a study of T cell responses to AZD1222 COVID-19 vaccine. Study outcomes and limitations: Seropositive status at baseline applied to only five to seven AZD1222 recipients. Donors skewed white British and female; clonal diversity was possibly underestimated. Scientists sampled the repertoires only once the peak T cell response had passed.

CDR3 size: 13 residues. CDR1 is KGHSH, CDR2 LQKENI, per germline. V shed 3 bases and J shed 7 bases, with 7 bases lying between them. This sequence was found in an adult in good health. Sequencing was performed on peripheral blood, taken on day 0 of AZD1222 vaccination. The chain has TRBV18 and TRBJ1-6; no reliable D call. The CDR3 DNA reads TGTGCCAGCTCACCTAACAGAAATTCACCCCTCCACTTT. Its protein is CASSPNRNSPLHF.